This T cell receptor (beta chain) was documented in a study of cytomegalovirus exposure and HLA in healthy donors. The V segment lost 4 bases and the J segment 2 bases; nucleotides outside the gene matches: 10. Germline CDR1 and CDR2: LNHDA and SQIVND (reference sequence). The CDR3 spans 17 residues. Researchers ran the PCR with 60 Vbeta and 13 Jbeta primers. TCRdb's copy holds only in-frame clones and misses some; the assay was immunoSEQ multiplex PCR. The sample has about 120,000 clones, approximately 74% seen once; the top ten hold more than 3.5%. The chain combines TRBV19 with TRBJ1-5; TRBD1 matches at 8 bases. The material sequenced was PBMCs. The clonotype was recovered from a man aged 40-50 years in good health and CMV-seropositive. The CDR3 protein is CASSTSRSGQGNQPQHF. The CDR3 DNA follows: TGTGCCAGTAGTACCTCACGTTCGGGACAGGGCAATCAGCCCCAGCATTTT.